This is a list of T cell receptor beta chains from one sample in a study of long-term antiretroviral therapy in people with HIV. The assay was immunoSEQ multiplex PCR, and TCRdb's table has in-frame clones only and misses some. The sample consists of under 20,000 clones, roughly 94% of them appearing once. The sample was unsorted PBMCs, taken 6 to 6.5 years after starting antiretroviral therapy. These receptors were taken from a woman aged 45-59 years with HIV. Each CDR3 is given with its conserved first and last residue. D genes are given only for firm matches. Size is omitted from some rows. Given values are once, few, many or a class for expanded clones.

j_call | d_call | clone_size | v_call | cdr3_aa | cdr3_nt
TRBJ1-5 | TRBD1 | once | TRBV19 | CASSIEGQGYQPQHF | TGTGCCAGTAGTATAGAAGGACAGGGGTATCAGCCCCAGCATTTT
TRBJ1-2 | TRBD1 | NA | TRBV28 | CASSLQGGNYGYTF | TGTGCCAGCAGTCTACAGGGGGGGAACTATGGCTACACCTTC
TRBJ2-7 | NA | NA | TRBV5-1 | CASSLAHETYEQYF | TGCGCCAGCAGCTTGGCCCATGAGACCTACGAGCAGTACTTC
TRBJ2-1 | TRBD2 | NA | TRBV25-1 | CASSPRGTSAYNEQFF | TGTGCCAGCAGCCCCCGGGGGACTAGCGCATACAATGAGCAGTTCTTC
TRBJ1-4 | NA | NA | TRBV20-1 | CSAVGGGKLFF | TGCAGTGCTGTGGGGGGGGGAAAACTGTTTTTT
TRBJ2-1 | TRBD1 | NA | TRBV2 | CASSVWTGRGGNEQFF | TGTGCCAGCAGTGTATGGACAGGGCGCGGAGGGAATGAGCAGTTCTTC
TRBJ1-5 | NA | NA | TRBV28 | CASSLLTDFGSHF | TGTGCCAGCAGTTTACTTACAGATTTCGGGTCGCATTTT
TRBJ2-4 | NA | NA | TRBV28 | CASSLWLSGGDEDGNIQYF | TGTGCCAGCAGTTTATGGTTGAGTGGTGGGGATGAGGATGGAAACATTCAGTACTTC
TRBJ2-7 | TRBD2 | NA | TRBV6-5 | CASSYSSAGDFYEQYF | TGTGCCAGCAGTTACTCTTCGGCGGGAGATTTCTACGAGCAGTACTTC
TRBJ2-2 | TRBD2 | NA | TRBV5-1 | CASSSGLAGFTGELFF | TGCGCCAGCAGCTCTGGACTAGCGGGATTCACCGGGGAGCTGTTTTTT
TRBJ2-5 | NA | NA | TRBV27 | CASGRTDQETQYF | TGTGCCAGCGGCAGGACAGACCAAGAGACCCAGTACTTC
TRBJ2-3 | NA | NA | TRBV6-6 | CASSYQPAETDTQYF | TGTGCCAGCAGTTACCAGCCGGCAGAGACTGATACGCAGTATTTT
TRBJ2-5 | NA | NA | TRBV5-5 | CASSLSSPETQYF | TGTGCCAGCAGCTTGTCTAGCCCAGAGACCCAGTACTTC
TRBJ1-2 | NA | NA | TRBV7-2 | CASSLGPNYGYTF | TGTGCCAGCAGCTTAGGGCCTAACTATGGCTACACCTTC
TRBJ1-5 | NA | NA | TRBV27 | CASSFKMGRPQHF | TGTGCCAGCAGTTTCAAGATGGGGAGGCCCCAGCATTTT
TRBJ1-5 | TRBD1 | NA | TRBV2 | CASNGQGAAQPQHF | TGTGCCAGCAATGGACAGGGGGCAGCTCAGCCCCAGCATTTT
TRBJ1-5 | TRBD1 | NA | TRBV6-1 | CASSELGDRGIDQPQHF | TGTGCCAGCAGTGAATTGGGGGACAGGGGGATCGATCAGCCCCAGCATTTT
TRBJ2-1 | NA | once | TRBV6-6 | CASSPRRADNEQFF | TGTGCCAGCTCCCCACGACGGGCGGACAATGAGCAGTTCTTC
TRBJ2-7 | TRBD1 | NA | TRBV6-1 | CASSKTGGSADEQYF | TGTGCCAGCAGTAAGACAGGGGGCTCGGCCGACGAGCAGTACTTC
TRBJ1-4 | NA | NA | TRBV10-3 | CAISETGNNEKLFF | TGTGCCATCAGTGAGACAGGGAATAATGAAAAACTGTTTTTT
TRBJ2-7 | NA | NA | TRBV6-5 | CAVGTASSYEQYF | TGTGCTGTGGGGACGGCAAGCTCCTACGAGCAGTACTTC
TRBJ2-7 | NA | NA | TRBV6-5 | CASSHLGTSYEQYF | TGTGCCAGCAGCCACCTGGGTACCTCCTACGAGCAGTACTTC
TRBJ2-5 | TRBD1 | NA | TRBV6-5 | CASSSGQGGETQYF | TGTGCCAGCAGTAGCGGACAGGGGGGAGAGACCCAGTACTTC
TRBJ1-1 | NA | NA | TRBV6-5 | CASRPGPHDEAFF | TGTGCCAGCAGGCCGGGACCTCATGATGAAGCTTTCTTT
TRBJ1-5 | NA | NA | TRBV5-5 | CASSLGARDQPQHF | TGTGCCAGCAGCTTGGGGGCCAGGGATCAGCCCCAGCATTTT
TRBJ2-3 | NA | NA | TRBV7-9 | CASSAVWLTDTQYF | TGTGCCAGCAGCGCCGTCTGGCTCACAGATACGCAGTATTTT
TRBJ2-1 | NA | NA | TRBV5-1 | CASSLTGGPPYNEQFF | TGCGCCAGCAGCCTTACGGGGGGCCCCCCCTACAATGAGCAGTTCTTC
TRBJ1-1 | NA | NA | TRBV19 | CASSISMNTEAFF | TGTGCCAGTAGTATTTCGATGAACACTGAAGCTTTCTTT
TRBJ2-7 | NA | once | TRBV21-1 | CASSVRDGSYEQYF | TGTGCCAGCAGCGTCCGGGACGGCTCCTACGAGCAGTACTTC
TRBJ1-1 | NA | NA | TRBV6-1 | CASSEDRINTEAFF | TGTGCCAGCAGTGAGGACCGAATTAACACTGAAGCTTTCTTT
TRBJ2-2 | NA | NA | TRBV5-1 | CASSFEGGNTGELFF | TGCGCCAGCAGCTTCGAAGGTGGTAACACCGGGGAGCTGTTTTTT
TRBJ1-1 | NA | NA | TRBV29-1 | CSVARGNTEAFF | TGCAGCGTTGCACGGGGGAACACTGAAGCTTTCTTT
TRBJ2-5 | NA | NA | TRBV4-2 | CASSRNTGQQETQYF | TGTGCCAGCAGCCGGAATACAGGGCAGCAAGAGACCCAGTACTTC
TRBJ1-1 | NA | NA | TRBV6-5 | CASTPGVQGYEAFF | TGTGCCAGCACCCCGGGGGTCCAGGGATATGAAGCTTTCTTT
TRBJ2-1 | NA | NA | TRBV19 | CASRLGPYNEQFF | TGTGCCAGTAGGCTCGGACCCTACAATGAGCAGTTCTTC
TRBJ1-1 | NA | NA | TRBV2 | CASNIPSEAFF | TGTGCCAGCAATATCCCGTCTGAAGCTTTCTTT
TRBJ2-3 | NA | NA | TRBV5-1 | CASSALRGAGSTDTQYF | TGCGCCAGCAGCGCCCTGAGAGGGGCGGGAAGCACAGATACGCAGTATTTT
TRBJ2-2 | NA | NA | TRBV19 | CASMREWTGELFF | TGTGCCAGTATGCGAGAGTGGACCGGGGAGCTGTTTTTT
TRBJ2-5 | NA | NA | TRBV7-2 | CASTAGDVRETQYF | TGTGCCAGCACCGCAGGTGACGTGAGGGAGACCCAGTACTTC
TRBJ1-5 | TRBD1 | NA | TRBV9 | CASSVSGQGNQPQHF | TGTGCCAGCAGCGTTTCCGGACAGGGGAATCAGCCCCAGCATTTT
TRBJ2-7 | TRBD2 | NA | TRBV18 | CASSPTSGALSYEQYF | TGTGCCAGCTCTCCGACTAGCGGAGCCTTGTCCTACGAGCAGTACTTC